Each of the 20 T cell receptor beta chains below was sequenced from the same sample in a study of immune evolution from preneoplasia to lung adenocarcinoma (dated by TCRdb to the early 2020s). Libraries were constructed by the immunoSEQ multiplex PCR assay. This is the immuneACCESS table as TCRdb keeps it, with only in-frame sequences that have V and J called. A part of the clones is gone; compared with another copy, unresolved V genes explain less than half, and the rest is unexplained. The sample profile shows thousands of clones; roughly 80% of them were found once. Clones ranked in the top ten supply approximately 8.3% of the sample. The material sequenced was FFPE minimally invasive lung adenocarcinoma tissue. The cell subset or site label on this specimen signifies: micro-invasive lung adenocarcinoma (MIA). These receptors all stem from a donor older than 65 with lung adenocarcinoma.

The chain recombines TRBV2 with TRBJ1-5; D perhaps matches TRBD1 (5 bases). Trimming removed 2 bases at V and 3 bases at J, with 8 bases between. Germline loops: CDR1 SNHLY, CDR2 FYNNEI. The CDR3 has 14 amino acids. CDR3 nucleotides: TGTGCCAGCAGTGAACGGGGGGTCAATCAGCCCCAGCATTTT. It specifies CASSERGVNQPQHF.

V is TRBV30 and J is TRBJ2-3, with 7 positions matching TRBD1. This CDR3 spans 13 amino acids. V was clipped by 8 bases and J by 0 bases; unmatched bases: 5. Germline assignment: CDR1 GTSNPN and CDR2 SVGIG (reference sequence). As DNA, the CDR3 is TGTGCCCGGACAGGCGGTAGCACAGATACGCAGTATTTT. Translation gives CARTGGSTDTQYF.

The V call is TRBV5-6, the J call TRBJ2-1, with 9 bases lining up with TRBD2. The CDR3 runs 16 residues. Germline CDR1 is SGHDT and CDR2 is YYEEEE. The J segment lost 3 bases and the V segment lost 2 bases, leaving 6 bases of the junction unmatched. CDR3 sequence reads: CASSLIWTSDYNEQFF. The CDR3 DNA sequence: TGTGCCAGCAGCTTAATATGGACTAGCGACTACAATGAGCAGTTCTTC.

In its sample, this clone was seen once. The chain couples TRBV28 to TRBJ2-5; TRBD1 agrees at 7 bases. With 7 bases clipped from V and 3 bases from J, the junction kept 23 bases outside the gene matches. Germline CDR1 is MDHEN and CDR2 is SYDVKM. The CDR3 covers 19 residues. CDR3 in amino acids: CASNLFVTGVDSHEETQYF. The CDR3 nucleotides are TGTGCCAGCAATCTTTTTGTTACAGGGGTAGATAGTCACGAAGAGACCCAGTACTTC.

The rearrangement uses TRBV28 and TRBJ2-7, with a possible D match to TRBD1 (6 bases). Trimming removed 7 bases at V and 2 bases at J, with 12 bases between. Germline CDR1 MDHEN, CDR2 SYDVKM. The CDR3 sequence is 13 residues long. CDR3 amino acids: CASTPQGTYEQYF. In DNA, the CDR3 is TGTGCCAGCACCCCCCAGGGGACCTACGAGCAGTACTTC.

This clone has a handful of counts. The chain uses TRBV6-1 and TRBJ2-7; D is possibly TRBD1 (6 bases). V shed 6 bases and J shed 1 base, with 13 bases lying between them. The CDR3 totals 14 residues. The germline CDR1 and CDR2 sequences are MNHNS and SASEGT. Here the CDR3 reads CASSRDTLSYEQYF. The CDR3 DNA reads TGTGCCAGCAGCCGGGACACTCTATCCTACGAGCAGTACTTC.

This chain uses TRBV28 with TRBJ1-5; D possibly corresponds to TRBD1 (5 bases). V lost 4 bases and J lost 15, with 19 bases in between. Looked up from germline, CDR1 is MDHEN and CDR2 is SYDVKM. The CDR3 spans 13 residues. Here the CDR3 reads CASSSAPGGVPHF. The CDR3 region has the DNA TGTGCCAGCAGTTCCGCCCCCGGGGGAGTGCCGCATTTT.

The chain employs TRBV28 and TRBJ2-7; TRBD1 agrees at 8 bases. V shed 6 bases and J 6 bases; nucleotides not matched to a gene: 10. The CDR3 has 14 residues. CDR1 and CDR2 (germline): MDHEN, SYDVKM. In DNA, the CDR3 is TGTGCCAGCAGCCTGGGCAGGGGGCCACGCGAGCAGTACTTC. The encoded protein is CASSLGRGPREQYF.

The V and J genes are TRBV6-6 and TRBJ2-7; unclear D gene. Germline V CDR1 and CDR2: MNHNY, SVGAGI (reference sequence). CDR3 length equals 13 residues. Deletions cut 0 bases from V and 4 bases from J, with 7 bases between. The CDR3, as DNA: TGTGCCAGCAGTTACTCGCAGATATACGAGCAGTACTTC. It codes for CASSYSQIYEQYF.

The genes are TRBV6-5 and TRBJ2-7; no reliable D call. This CDR3 comprises 14 residues. The germline CDR1 and CDR2 sequences are MNHEY and SVGAGI. With 5 bases removed from V and 0 bases from J, the gap between germline ends came to 11 bases. CDR3 loop: CASSPSWSSYEQYF. For the CDR3, the DNA is TGTGCCAGCAGTCCCAGCTGGTCCTCCTACGAGCAGTACTTC.

The chain has TRBV30 and TRBJ1-1, with 8 bases matching TRBD1. V gave up 4 bases and J gave up 5 bases; unmatched junction bases: 6. CDR1 and CDR2 from the germline V gene are GTSNPN and SVGIG (reference sequence). The CDR3 has 13 residues. DNA of the CDR3: TGTGCCTGGAAGGGACAGGCGGGGACTGAAGCTTTCTTT. Translated, it gives CAWKGQAGTEAFF.

The chain couples TRBV18 to TRBJ1-1, with a possible D match to TRBD1 (6 bases). The CDR3 is 14 amino acids. The germline gives CDR1 KGHSH, CDR2 LQKENI. V lost 5 bases to trimming and J lost 8 bases, with 18 bases between them. CDR3 nucleotide sequence: TGTGCCAGCTCATCCACCAGGGGAACCGGGGAAGCTTTCTTT. Protein sequence: CASSSTRGTGEAFF.

The CDR3 DNA sequence: TGTGCCAGTCCGGACCTACTCGGGACTAGCGGGAGGGAAGAGACCCAGTACTTC. It is translated as CASPDLLGTSGREETQYF. The genes are TRBV19 and TRBJ2-5; 16 bases are shared with TRBD2. J gave up 3 bases and V 8 bases, and 12 bases lay outside the gene matches. The CDR3 length is 18 residues. From germline, CDR1 is LNHDA and CDR2 SQIVND (reference sequence).

The gene calls are TRBV19 and TRBJ1-6; D not resolved. V was cut by 3 bases and J by 8 bases, with 11 bases left in between. The germline V gene encodes CDR1 LNHDA and CDR2 SQIVND (reference sequence). The CDR3 extends over 14 amino acids. CDR3 residues: CASSITVRDSPLHF. DNA of the CDR3: TGTGCCAGTAGTATCACAGTGAGGGATTCACCCCTCCACTTT.

Regarding this clone: An end of the junction does not agree with germline; a read error may underlie this. The V and J genes are TRBV5-6 and TRBJ2-2; D may match TRBD1 or TRBD2 (5 bases each). Germline assignment: CDR1 SGHDT and CDR2 YYEEEE. This CDR3 has 14 residues. CDR3: CASSLDRNTGELSF. CDR3 nucleotide sequence: TGTGCCAGCAGCTTGGACAGGAACACCGGGGAGCTGTCTTTT. Filled out from reference TRBV5-6 and TRBJ2-2, the complete variable domain reads DAGVTQSPTHLIKTRGQQVTLRCSPKSGHDTVSWYQQALGQGPQFIFQYYEEEERQRGNFPDRFSGHQFPNYSSELNVNALLLGDSALYLCASSLDRNTGELSFGEGSRLTVL.

This clone was seen only once. The V and J genes are TRBV9 and TRBJ2-7; maybe TRBD1 (5 bases). V was trimmed by 0 bases and J by 0 bases, leaving 7 bases between them. Germline CDR1 is SGDLS and CDR2 is YYNGEE. The CDR3 is made up of 14 amino acids. The CDR3 here is CASSVEGNSYEQYF. For the CDR3, the DNA is TGTGCCAGCAGCGTAGAGGGGAACTCCTACGAGCAGTACTTC.

This chain uses TRBV6-1 with TRBJ1-1, with D maybe TRBD1 (6 bases). The CDR3 runs 15 residues. V was clipped by 2 bases and J by 2 bases, with 12 bases between them. Germline CDR1 is MNHNS and CDR2 is SASEGT. The CDR3 loop is CASSELPTGNTEAFF. In DNA form, the CDR3 reads TGTGCCAGCAGTGAACTCCCGACAGGAAACACTGAAGCTTTCTTT.

V usage is TRBV30 and J usage is TRBJ1-6; D may be TRBD1 (5 bases). CDR3 length equals 13 residues. The V gene's germline CDR1 is GTSNPN and CDR2 SVGIG (reference sequence). V shed 1 base and J shed 14 bases, with 15 bases lying between them. Here the CDR3 reads CAWSAPGLLTLHF. The DNA for the CDR3 is TGTGCCTGGAGTGCCCCGGGACTCTTAACCCTCCACTTT. Full variable domain (outside the CDR3, taken from reference TRBV30 and TRBJ1-6): SQTIHQWPATLVQPVGSPLSLECTVEGTSNPNLYWYRQAAGRGLQLLFYSVGIGQISSEVPQNLSASRPQDRQFILSSKKLLLSDSGFYLCAWSAPGLLTLHFGNGTRLTVT.

The J gene is TRBJ1-5, the V gene TRBV7-6; D remains ambiguous. The CDR3 totals 17 residues. V lost 5 bases to trimming and J lost 3 bases, with 20 bases between them. Per germline, CDR1 SGHVS and CDR2 FNYEAQ. The CDR3 DNA sequence: TGTGCCAGCAGCCCCCAGAGTGGACGTTTCCCCAATCAGCCCCAGCATTTT. This codes for CASSPQSGRFPNQPQHF. The entire variable domain, with the rest obtained from reference TRBV7-6 and TRBJ1-5, is as follows: GAGVSQSPRYKVTKRGQDVALRCDPISGHVSLYWYRQALGQGPEFLTYFNYEAQQDKSGLPNDRFSAERPEGSISTLTIQRTEQRDSAMYRCASSPQSGRFPNQPQHFGDGTRLSIL.

This clone qualifies as large. The chain combines TRBV28 with TRBJ1-4; maybe TRBD1 (5 bases). V was pared by 2 bases and J by 3 bases, with 10 bases between. CDR1 MDHEN and CDR2 SYDVKM come from the germline V gene. The CDR3 extends over 15 amino acids. The CDR3 DNA reads TGTGCCAGCAGTTTAGAGGCGGGGGCTAATGAAAAACTGTTTTTT. This encodes CASSLEAGANEKLFF.